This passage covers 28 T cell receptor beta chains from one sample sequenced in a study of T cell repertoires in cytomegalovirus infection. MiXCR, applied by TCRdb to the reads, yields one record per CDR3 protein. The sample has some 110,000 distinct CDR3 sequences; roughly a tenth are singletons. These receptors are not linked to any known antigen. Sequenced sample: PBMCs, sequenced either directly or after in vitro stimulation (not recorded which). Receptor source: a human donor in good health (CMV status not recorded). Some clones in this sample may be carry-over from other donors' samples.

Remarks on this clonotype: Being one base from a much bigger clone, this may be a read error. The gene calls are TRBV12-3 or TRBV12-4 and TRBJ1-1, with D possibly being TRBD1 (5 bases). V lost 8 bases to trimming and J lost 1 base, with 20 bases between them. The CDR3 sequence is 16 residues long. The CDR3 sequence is CASVKLFRTKNTEAFF. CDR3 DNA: TGTGCCAGCGTCAAACTTTTTAGGACAAAGAACACTGAAGCTTTCTTT.

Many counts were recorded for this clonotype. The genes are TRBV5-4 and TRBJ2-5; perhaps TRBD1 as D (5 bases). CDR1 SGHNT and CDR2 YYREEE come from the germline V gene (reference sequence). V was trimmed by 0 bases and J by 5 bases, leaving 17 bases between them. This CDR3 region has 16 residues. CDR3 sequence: CASSLGAWGESETQYF. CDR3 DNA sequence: TGTGCCAGCAGCTTGGGGGCGTGGGGCGAGAGTGAGACCCAGTACTTC.

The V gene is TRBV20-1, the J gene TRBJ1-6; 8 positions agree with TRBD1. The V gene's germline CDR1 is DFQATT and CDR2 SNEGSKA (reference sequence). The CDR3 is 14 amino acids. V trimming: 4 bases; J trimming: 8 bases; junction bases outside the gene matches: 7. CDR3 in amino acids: CSAIADRDDSPLHF. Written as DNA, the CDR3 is TGCAGTGCTATCGCGGACAGGGACGATTCACCCCTCCACTTT.

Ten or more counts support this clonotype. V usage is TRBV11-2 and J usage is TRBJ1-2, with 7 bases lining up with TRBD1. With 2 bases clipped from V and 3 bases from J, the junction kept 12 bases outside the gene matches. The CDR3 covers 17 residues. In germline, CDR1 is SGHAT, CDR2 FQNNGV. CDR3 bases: TGTGCCAGCAGCTTACGGGGTTGGGACAGACGGCACTATGGCTACACCTTC. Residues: CASSLRGWDRRHYGYTF. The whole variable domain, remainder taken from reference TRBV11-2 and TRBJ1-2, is EAGVAQSPRYKIIEKRQSVAFWCNPISGHATLYWYQQILGQGPKLLIQFQNNGVVDDSQLPKDRFSAERLKGVDSTLKIQPAKLEDSAVYLCASSLRGWDRRHYGYTFGSGTRLTVV.

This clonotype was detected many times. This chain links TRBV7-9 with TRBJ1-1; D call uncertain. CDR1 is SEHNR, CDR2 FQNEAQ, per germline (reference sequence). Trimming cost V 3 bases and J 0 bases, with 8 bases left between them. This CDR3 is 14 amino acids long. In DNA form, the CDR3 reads TGTGCCAGCAGCTTCGAAGGACTGAACACTGAAGCTTTCTTT. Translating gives CASSFEGLNTEAFF.

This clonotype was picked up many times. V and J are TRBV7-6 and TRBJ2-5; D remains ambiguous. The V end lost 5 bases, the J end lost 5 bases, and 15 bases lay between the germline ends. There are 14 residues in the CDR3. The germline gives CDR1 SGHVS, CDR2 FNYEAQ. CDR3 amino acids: CASSLQLGWETQYF. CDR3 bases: TGTGCCAGCAGCCTTCAATTGGGCTGGGAGACCCAGTACTTC.

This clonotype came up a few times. The CDR3, as DNA: TGCGCCAAACCCCGGAAACGAAGGAGAAATCATGGCTACACCTTC. Translation gives CAKPRKRRRNHGYTF. The V gene is TRBV23-1, the J gene TRBJ1-2; no firm D call. TRBV23-1 is an ORF, with its function uncertain. V was trimmed by 10 bases and J by 6 bases, leaving 24 bases between them. The CDR3 has 15 residues.

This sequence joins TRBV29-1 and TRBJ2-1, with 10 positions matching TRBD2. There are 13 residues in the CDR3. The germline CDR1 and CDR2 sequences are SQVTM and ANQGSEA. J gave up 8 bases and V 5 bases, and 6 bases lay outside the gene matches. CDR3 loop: CSVSGRAVYEQFF. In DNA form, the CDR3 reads TGCAGCGTTAGCGGGAGGGCCGTGTATGAGCAGTTCTTC.

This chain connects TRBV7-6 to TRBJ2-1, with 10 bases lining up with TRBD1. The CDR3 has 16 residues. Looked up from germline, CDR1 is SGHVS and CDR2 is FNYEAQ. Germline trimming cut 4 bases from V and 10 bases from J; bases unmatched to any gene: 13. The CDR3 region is CASSSSGTGAQGEQFF. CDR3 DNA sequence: TGTGCCAGCAGCTCCTCCGGGACAGGGGCCCAGGGGGAGCAGTTCTTC. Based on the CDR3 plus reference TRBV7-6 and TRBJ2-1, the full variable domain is GAGVSQSPRYKVTKRGQDVALRCDPISGHVSLYWYRQALGQGPEFLTYFNYEAQQDKSGLPNDRFSAERPEGSISTLTIQRTEQRDSAMYRCASSSSGTGAQGEQFFGPGTRLTVL.

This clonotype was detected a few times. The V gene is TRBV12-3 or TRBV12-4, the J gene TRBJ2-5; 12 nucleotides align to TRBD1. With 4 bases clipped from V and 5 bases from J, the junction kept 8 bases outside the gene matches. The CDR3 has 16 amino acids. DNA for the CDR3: TGTGCCAGCAGTTACACCGGGACAGGGGGCTGGGAGACCCAGTACTTC. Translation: CASSYTGTGGWETQYF.

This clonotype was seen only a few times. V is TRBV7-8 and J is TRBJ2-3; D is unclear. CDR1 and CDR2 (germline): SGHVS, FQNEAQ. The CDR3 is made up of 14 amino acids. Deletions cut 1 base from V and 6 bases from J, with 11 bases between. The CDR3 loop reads CASSLEPHYDTQYF. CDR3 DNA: TGTGCCAGCAGCTTAGAGCCCCACTACGATACGCAGTATTTT.

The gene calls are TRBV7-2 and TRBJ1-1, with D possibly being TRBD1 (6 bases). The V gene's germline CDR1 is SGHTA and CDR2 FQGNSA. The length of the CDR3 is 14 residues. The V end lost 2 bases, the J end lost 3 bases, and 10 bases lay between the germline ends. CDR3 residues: CASSLSGGHTEAFF. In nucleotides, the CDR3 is TGTGCCAGCAGCTTAAGCGGGGGCCACACTGAAGCTTTCTTT.

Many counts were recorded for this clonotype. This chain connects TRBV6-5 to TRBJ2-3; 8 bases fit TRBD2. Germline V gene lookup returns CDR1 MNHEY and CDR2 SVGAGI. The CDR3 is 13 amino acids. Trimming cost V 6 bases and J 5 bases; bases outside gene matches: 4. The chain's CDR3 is CASSPRGGDTQYF. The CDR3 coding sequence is TGTGCCAGCAGCCCCCGGGGGGGAGATACGCAGTATTTT.

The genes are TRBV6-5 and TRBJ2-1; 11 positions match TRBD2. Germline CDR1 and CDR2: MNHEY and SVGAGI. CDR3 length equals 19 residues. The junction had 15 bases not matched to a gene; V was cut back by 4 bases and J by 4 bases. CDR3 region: CASSSVYNKVAGGYNEQFF. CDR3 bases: TGTGCCAGCAGTTCAGTGTATAATAAAGTAGCGGGGGGGTACAATGAGCAGTTCTTC.

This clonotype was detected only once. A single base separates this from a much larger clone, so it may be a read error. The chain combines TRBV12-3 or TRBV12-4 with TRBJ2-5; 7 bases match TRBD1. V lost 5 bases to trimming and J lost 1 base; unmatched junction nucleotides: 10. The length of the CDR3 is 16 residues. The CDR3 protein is CASSLTPWTGQETQYF. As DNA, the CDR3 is TGTGCCAGCAGTCTCACCCCATGGACAGGCCAAGAGACCCAGTACTTC.

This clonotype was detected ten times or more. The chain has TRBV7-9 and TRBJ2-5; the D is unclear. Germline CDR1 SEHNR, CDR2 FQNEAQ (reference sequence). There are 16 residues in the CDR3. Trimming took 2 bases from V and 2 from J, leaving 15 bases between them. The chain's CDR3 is CASSLIQPQRQETQYF. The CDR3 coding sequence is TGTGCCAGCAGCTTAATCCAGCCACAAAGGCAAGAGACCCAGTACTTC.

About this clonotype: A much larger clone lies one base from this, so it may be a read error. CDR3 nucleotides: TGTGCCAGCAGGCGACAGCCCGGGCAGCCCCAGCATTTT. It codes for CASRRQPGQPQHF. The chain is built from TRBV6-6 and TRBJ1-5; D perhaps matches TRBD1 (5 bases). The V gene's germline CDR1 is MNHNY and CDR2 SVGAGI (reference sequence). Trimming pared 6 bases from V and 7 bases from J, leaving 13 bases between. This CDR3 has 13 amino acids.

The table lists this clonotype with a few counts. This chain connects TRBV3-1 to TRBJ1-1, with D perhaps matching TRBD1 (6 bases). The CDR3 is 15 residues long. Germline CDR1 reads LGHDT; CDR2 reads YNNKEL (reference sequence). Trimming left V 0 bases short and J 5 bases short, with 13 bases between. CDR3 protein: CASSQDPGARTEAFF. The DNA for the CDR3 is TGTGCCAGCAGCCAAGATCCAGGGGCGAGGACTGAAGCTTTCTTT.

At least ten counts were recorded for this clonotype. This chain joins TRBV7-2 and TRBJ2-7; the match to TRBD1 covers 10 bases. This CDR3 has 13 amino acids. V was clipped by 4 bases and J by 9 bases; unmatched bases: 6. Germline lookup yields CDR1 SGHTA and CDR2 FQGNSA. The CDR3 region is CASSSDRGQAQYF. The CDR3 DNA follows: TGTGCCAGCAGCTCAGACAGGGGGCAAGCGCAGTACTTC. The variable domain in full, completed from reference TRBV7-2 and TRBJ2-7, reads GAGVSQSPSNKVTEKGKDVELRCDPISGHTALYWYRQSLGQGLEFLIYFQGNSAPDKSGLPSDRFSAERTGGSVSTLTIQRTQQEDSAVYLCASSSDRGQAQYFGPGTRLTVT.

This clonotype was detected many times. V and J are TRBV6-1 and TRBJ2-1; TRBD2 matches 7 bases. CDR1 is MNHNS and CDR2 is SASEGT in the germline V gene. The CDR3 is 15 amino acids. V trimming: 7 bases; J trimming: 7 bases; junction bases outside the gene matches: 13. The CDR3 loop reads CASTPSGLGSNEQFF. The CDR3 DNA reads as TGTGCCAGCACCCCCTCCGGACTAGGATCGAATGAGCAGTTCTTC.

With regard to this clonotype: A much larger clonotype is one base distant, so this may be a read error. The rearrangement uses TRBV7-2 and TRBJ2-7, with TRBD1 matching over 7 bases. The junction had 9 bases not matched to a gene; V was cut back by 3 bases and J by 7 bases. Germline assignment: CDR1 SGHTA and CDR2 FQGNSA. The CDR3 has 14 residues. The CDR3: CASSFRAPGGEQYF. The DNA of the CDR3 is TGTGCCAGCAGCTTCCGCGCGCCAGGGGGAGAGCAGTACTTC.

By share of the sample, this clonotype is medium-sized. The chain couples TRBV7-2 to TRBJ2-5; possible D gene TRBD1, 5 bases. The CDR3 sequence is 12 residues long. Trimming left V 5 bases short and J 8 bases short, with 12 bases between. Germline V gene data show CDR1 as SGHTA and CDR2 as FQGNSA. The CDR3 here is CASSPGALTQYF. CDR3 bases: TGTGCCAGCAGCCCTGGGGCCCTTACCCAGTACTTC.

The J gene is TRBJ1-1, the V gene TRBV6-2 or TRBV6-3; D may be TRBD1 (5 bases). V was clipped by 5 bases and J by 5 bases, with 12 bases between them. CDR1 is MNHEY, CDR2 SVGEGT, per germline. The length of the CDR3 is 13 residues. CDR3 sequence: CASSRLRTTEAFF. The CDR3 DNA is TGTGCCAGCAGTAGACTGAGGACAACTGAAGCTTTCTTT.

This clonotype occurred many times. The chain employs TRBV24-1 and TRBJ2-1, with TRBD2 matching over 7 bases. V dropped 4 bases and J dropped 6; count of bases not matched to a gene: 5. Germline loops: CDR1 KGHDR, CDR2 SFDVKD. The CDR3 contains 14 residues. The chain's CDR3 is CATSDGGLGNEQFF. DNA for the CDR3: TGTGCCACCAGTGACGGCGGACTAGGCAATGAGCAGTTCTTC.

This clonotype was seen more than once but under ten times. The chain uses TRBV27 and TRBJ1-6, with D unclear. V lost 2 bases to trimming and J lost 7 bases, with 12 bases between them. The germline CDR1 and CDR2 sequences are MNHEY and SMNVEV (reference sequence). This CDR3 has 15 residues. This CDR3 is CASSLTRTGNSPLHF. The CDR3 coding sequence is TGTGCCAGCAGTTTAACTAGGACGGGAAATTCACCCCTCCACTTT.

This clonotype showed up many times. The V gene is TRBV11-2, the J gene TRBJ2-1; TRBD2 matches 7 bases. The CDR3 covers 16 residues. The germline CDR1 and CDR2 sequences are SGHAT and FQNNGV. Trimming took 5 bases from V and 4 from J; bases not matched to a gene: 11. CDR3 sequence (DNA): TGTGCCAGCAGCCCCTATGGCGGGAGAAGGTACAATGAGCAGTTCTTC. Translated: CASSPYGGRRYNEQFF.

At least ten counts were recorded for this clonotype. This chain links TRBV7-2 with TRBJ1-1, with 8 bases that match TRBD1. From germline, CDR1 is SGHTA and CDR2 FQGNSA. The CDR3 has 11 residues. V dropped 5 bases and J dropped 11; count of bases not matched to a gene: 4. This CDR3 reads CASSLTGVAFF. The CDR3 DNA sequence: TGTGCCAGCAGCCTGACAGGGGTGGCTTTCTTT.

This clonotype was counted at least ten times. CDR3 in amino acids: CASSLSGFQNEKLFF. The CDR3 DNA reads as TGTGCCAGCAGCTTATCGGGGTTCCAGAATGAAAAACTGTTTTTT. The V call is TRBV7-2, the J call TRBJ1-4, with D unresolved. Trimming pared 2 bases from V and 5 bases from J, leaving 12 bases between. Germline V CDR1 and CDR2: SGHTA, FQGNSA. The CDR3 runs to 15 residues.